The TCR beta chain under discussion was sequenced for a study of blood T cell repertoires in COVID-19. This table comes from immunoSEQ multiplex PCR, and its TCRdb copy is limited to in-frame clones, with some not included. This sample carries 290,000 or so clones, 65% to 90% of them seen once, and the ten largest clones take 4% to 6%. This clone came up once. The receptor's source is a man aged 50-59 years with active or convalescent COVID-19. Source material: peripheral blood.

The CDR3 reads CASSQLPSGANVLTF. The CDR3 nucleotides read TGTGCCAGCAGCCAACTACCCTCTGGGGCCAACGTCCTGACTTTC. This rearrangement joins TRBV7-6 to TRBJ2-6; no reliable D call. This CDR3 is built from 15 residues. Trimming cost V 5 bases and J 0 bases, with 8 bases left between them. Germline CDR1 is SGHVS and CDR2 is FNYEAQ.